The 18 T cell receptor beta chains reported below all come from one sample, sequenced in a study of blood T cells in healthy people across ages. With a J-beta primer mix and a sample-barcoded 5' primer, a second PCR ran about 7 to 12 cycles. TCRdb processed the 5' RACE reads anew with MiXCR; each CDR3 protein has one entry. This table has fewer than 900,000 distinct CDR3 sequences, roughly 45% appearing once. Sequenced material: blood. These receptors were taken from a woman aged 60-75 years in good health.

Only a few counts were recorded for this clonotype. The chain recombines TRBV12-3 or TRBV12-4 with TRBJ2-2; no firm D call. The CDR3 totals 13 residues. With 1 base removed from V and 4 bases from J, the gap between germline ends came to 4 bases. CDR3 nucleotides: TGTGCCAGCAGTTTAGGGGTCACCGGGGAGCTGTTTTTT. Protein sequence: CASSLGVTGELFF.

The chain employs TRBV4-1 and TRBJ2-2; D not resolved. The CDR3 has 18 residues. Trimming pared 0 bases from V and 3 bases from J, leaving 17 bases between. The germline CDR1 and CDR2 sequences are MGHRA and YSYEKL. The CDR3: CASSQDRMVLLDTGELFF. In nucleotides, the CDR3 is TGCGCCAGCAGCCAAGATCGGATGGTCTTGCTGGACACCGGGGAGCTGTTTTTT.

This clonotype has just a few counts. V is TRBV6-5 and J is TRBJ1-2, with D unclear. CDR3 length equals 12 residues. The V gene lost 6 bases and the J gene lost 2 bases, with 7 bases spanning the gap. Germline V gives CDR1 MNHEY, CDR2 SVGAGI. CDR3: CASRVENYGYTF. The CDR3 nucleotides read TGTGCCAGCAGAGTTGAGAACTATGGCTACACCTTC.

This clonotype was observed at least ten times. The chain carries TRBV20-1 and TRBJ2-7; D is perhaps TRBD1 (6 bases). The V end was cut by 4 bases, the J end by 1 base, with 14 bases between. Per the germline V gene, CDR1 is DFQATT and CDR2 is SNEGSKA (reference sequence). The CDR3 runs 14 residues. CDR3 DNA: TGCAGTGCTATAGACTACAGGGTTTCCTACGAGCAGTACTTC. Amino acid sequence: CSAIDYRVSYEQYF.

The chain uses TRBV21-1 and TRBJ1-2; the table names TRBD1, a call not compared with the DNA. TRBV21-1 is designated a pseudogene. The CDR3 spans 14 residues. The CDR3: CTSLSRDVSYGYTF. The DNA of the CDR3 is TGTACATCATTAAGCAGGGACGTAAGCTATGGCTACACCTTC.

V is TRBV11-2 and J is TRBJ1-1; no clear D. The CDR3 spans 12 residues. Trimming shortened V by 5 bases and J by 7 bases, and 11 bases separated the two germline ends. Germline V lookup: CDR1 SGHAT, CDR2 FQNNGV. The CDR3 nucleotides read TGTGCCAGCAGCCACGGGCCCTGTGAAGCTTTCTTT. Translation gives CASSHGPCEAFF. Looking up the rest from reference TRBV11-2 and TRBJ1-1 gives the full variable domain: EAGVAQSPRYKIIEKRQSVAFWCNPISGHATLYWYQQILGQGPKLLIQFQNNGVVDDSQLPKDRFSAERLKGVDSTLKIQPAKLEDSAVYLCASSHGPCEAFFGQGTRLTVV.

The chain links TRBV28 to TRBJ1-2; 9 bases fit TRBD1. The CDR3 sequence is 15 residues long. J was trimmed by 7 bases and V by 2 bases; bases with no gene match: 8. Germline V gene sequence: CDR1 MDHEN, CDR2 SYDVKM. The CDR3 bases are TGTGCCAGCAGTTTAGGCGGTGGACAGGGGCGTGGCTACACCTTC. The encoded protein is CASSLGGGQGRGYTF.

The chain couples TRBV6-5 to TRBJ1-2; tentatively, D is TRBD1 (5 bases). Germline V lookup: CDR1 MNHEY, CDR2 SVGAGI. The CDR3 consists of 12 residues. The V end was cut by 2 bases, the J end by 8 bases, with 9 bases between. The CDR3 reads CASSYNGAGYTF. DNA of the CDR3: TGTGCCAGCAGTTACAACGGGGCCGGCTACACCTTC.

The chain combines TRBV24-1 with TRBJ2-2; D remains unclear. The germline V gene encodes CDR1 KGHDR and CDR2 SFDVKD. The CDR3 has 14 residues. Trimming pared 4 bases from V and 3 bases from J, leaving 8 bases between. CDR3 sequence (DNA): TGTGCCACCAGTGAGGGTGGACACACCGGGGAGCTGTTTTTT. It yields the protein CATSEGGHTGELFF.

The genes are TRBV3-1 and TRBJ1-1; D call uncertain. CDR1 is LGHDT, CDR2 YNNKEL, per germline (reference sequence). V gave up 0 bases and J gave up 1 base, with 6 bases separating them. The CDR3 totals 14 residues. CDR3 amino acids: CASSQDNRNTEAFF. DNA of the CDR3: TGTGCCAGCAGCCAAGATAACAGGAACACTGAAGCTTTCTTT.

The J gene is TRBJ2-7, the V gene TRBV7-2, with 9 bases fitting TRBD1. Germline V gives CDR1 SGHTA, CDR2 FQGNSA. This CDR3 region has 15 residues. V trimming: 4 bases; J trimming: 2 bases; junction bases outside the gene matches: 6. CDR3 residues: CASSSRTGAPYEQYF. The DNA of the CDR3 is TGTGCCAGCAGCTCAAGGACAGGGGCCCCCTACGAGCAGTACTTC. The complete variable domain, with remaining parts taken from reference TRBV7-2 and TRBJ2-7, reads GAGVSQSPSNKVTEKGKDVELRCDPISGHTALYWYRQSLGQGLEFLIYFQGNSAPDKSGLPSDRFSAERTGGSVSTLTIQRTQQEDSAVYLCASSSRTGAPYEQYFGPGTRLTVT.

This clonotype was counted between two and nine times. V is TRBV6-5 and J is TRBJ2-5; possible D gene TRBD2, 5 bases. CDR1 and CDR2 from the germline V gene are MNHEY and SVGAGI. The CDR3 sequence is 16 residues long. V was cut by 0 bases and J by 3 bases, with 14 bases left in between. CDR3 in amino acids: CASSYSGYSGKETQYF. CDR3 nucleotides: TGTGCCAGCAGTTACTCAGGTTACTCGGGGAAAGAGACCCAGTACTTC.

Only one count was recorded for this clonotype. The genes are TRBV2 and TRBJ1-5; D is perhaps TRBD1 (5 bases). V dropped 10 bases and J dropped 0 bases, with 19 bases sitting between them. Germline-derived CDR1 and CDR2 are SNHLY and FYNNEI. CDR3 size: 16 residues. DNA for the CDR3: TGTGCCAACAGGATGGGGGGAGCTTATAGCAATCAGCCCCAGCATTTT. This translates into CANRMGGAYSNQPQHF. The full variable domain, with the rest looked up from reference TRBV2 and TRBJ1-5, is EPEVTQTPSHQVTQMGQEVILRCVPISNHLYFYWYRQILGQKVEFLVSFYNNEISEKSEIFDDQFSVERPDGSNFTLKIRSTKLEDSAMYFCANRMGGAYSNQPQHFGDGTRLSIL.

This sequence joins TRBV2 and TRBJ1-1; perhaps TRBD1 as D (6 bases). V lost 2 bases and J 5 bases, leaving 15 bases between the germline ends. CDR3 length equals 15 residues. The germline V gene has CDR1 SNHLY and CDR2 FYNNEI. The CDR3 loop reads CASSENRAGTTEAFF. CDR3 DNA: TGTGCCAGCAGTGAAAACAGGGCAGGGACGACTGAAGCTTTCTTT. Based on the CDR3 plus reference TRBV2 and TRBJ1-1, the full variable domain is EPEVTQTPSHQVTQMGQEVILRCVPISNHLYFYWYRQILGQKVEFLVSFYNNEISEKSEIFDDQFSVERPDGSNFTLKIRSTKLEDSAMYFCASSENRAGTTEAFFGQGTRLTVV.

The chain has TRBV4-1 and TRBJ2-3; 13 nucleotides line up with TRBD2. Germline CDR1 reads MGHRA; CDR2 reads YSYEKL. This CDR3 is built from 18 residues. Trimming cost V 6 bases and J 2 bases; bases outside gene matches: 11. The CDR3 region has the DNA TGCGCCAGCAGGCAAAGAACCGGGACTAGCGGGACCACAGATACGCAGTATTTT. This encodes CASRQRTGTSGTTDTQYF.

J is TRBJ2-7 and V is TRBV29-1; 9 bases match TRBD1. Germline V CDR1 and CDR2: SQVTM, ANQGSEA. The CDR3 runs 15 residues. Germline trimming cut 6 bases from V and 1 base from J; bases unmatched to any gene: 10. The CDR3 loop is CSVEKDRGLSYEQYF. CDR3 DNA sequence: TGCAGCGTGGAAAAAGACAGGGGGTTATCCTACGAGCAGTACTTC.

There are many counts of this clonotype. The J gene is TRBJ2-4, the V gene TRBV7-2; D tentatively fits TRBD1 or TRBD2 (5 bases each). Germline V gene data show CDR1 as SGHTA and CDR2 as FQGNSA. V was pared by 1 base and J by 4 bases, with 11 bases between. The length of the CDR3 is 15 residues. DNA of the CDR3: TGTGCCAGCAGCTTAGGGTGGGGACCTAAAAACATTCAGTACTTC. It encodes CASSLGWGPKNIQYF.

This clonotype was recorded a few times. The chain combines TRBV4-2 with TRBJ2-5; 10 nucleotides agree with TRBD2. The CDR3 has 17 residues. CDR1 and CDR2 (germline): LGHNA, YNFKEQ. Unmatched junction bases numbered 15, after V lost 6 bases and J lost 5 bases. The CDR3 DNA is TGTGCCAGCAGTCAAAGAGGGCTAGCGGGGGCCGGGGAGACCCAGTACTTC. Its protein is CASSQRGLAGAGETQYF.